This T cell receptor beta chain is drawn from a study of cytomegalovirus exposure and HLA in healthy donors. General study results and limits: Per published reports, the classifier diagnosed cytomegalovirus status with high specificity and sensitivity. In vitro, three CMV-associated chains proved specific for CMV antigens. It was 164 TCR beta chains that were listed as cytomegalovirus-associated.

Note on this clone: Its target is not known.

Only in-frame clones appear in the TCRdb table, and some are missing; sequencing was by immunoSEQ multiplex PCR. The data show approximately 98,000 clones, with nearly 97% seen just once and 0.67% held by the top ten. The V and J ends lost 5 bases and 5 bases, in that order; junction bases with no gene match: 18. Germline CDR1 and CDR2: SEHNR and FQNEAQ (reference sequence). This CDR3 has 18 amino acids. Material: PBMCs. This sequence joins TRBV7-9 and TRBJ2-5; 9 bases map to TRBD1. The source is a woman younger than 35 in good health and CMV-seronegative. CDR3 nucleotides: TGTGCCAGCAGCCAAACCGAGGGGGGGACAGGGCAATCGGAGACCCAGTACTTC. Translated, it gives CASSQTEGGTGQSETQYF.